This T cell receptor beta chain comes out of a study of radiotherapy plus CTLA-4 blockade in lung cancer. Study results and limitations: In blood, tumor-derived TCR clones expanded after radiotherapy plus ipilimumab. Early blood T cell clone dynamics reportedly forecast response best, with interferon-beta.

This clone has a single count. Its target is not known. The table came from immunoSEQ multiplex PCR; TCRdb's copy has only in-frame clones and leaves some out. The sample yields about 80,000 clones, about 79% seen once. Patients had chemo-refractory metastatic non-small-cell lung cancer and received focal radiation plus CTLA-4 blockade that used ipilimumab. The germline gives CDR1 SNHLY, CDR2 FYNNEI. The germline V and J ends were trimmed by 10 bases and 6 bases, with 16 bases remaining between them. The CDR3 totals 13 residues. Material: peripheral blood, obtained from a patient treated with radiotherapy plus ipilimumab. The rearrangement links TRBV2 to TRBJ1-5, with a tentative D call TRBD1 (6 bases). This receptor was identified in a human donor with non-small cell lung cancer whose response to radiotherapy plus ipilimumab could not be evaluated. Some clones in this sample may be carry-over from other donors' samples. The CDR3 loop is CATLQGAGQPQHF. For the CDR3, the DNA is TGTGCCACCCTACAGGGCGCGGGTCAGCCCCAGCATTTT.